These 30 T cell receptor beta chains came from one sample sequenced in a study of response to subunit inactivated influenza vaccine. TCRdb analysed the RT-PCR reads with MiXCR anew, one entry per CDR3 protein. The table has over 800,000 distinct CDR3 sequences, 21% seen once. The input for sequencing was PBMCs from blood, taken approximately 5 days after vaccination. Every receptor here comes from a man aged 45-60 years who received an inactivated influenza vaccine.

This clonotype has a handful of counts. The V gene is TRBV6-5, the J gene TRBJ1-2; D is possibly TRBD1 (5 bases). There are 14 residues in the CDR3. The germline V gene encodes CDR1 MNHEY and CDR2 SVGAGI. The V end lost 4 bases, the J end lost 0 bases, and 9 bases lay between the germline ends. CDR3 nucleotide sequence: TGTGCCAGCAGTTTCATGACAGCTAACTATGGCTACACCTTC. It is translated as CASSFMTANYGYTF.

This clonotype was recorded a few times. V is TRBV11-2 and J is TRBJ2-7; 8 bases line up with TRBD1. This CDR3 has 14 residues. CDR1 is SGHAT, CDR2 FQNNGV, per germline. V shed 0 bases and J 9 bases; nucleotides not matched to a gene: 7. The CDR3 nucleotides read TGTGCCAGCAGCTTAGACAGGACAGGGAGGTCGCAGTACTTC. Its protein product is CASSLDRTGRSQYF.

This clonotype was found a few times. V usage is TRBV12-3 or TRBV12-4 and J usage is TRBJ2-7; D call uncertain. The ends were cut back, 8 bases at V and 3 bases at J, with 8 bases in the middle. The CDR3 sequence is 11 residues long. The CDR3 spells CASGKGYEQYF. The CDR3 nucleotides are TGTGCCAGCGGGAAAGGCTACGAGCAGTACTTC.

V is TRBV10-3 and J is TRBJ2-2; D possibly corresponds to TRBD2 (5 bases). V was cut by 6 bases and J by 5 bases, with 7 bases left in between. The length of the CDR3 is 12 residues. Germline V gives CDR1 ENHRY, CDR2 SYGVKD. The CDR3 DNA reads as TGTGCCATCAGAACTAGAACCGGGGAGCTGTTTTTT. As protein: CAIRTRTGELFF.

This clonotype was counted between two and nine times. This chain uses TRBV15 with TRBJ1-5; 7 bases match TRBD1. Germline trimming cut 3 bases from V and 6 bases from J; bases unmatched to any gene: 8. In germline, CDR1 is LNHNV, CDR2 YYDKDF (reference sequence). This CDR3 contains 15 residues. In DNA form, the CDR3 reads TGTGCCACCAGCAGCCCCGACAGGGCAGGTCAGCCCCAGCATTTT. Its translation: CATSSPDRAGQPQHF.

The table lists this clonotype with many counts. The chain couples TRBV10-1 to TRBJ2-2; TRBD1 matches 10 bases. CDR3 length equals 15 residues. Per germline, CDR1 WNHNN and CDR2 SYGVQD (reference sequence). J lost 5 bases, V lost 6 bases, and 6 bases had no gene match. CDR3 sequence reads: CASSDVGQGTGELFF. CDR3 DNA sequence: TGCGCCAGCAGCGATGTGGGACAGGGGACCGGGGAGCTGTTTTTT.

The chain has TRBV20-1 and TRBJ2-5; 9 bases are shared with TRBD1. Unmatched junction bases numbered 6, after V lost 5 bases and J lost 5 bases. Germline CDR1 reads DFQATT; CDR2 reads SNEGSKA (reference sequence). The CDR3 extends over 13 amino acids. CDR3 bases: TGCAGTGCTCTAACAGGGGGCGCCGAGACCCAGTACTTC. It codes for CSALTGGAETQYF.

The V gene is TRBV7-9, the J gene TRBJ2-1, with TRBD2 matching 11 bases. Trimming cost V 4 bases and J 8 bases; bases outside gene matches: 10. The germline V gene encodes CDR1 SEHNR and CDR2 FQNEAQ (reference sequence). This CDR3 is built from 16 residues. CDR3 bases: TGTGCCAGCAGCTATCTTACTAGCGGGAGTGTCGATGAGCAGTTCTTC. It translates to CASSYLTSGSVDEQFF.

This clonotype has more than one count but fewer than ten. CDR3 in amino acids: CSVRRQGGTEAFF. DNA for the CDR3: TGCAGCGTCCGGAGACAGGGGGGAACTGAAGCTTTCTTT. The V and J genes are TRBV29-1 and TRBJ1-1; the match to TRBD1 covers 9 bases. Trimming cost V 6 bases and J 5 bases; bases outside gene matches: 7. The CDR3 runs to 13 residues. Germline CDR1 reads SQVTM; CDR2 reads ANQGSEA.

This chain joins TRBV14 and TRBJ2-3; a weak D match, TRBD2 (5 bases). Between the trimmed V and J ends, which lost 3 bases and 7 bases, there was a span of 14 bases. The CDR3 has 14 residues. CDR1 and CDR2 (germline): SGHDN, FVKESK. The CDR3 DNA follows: TGTGCCAGCAGCCAGCCCGGGGATGGGTATACGCAGTATTTT. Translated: CASSQPGDGYTQYF. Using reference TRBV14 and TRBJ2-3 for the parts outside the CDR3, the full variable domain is EAGVTQFPSHSVIEKGQTVTLRCDPISGHDNLYWYRRVMGKEIKFLLHFVKESKQDESGMPNNRFLAERTGGTYSTLKVQPAELEDSGVYFCASSQPGDGYTQYFGPGTRLTVL.

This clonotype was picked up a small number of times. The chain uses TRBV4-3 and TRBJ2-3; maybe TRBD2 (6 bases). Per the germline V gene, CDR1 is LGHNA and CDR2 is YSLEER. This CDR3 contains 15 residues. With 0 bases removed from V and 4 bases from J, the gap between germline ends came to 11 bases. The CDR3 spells CASSQDAGRADTQYF. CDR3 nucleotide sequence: TGCGCCAGCAGCCAAGATGCGGGAAGGGCAGATACGCAGTATTTT.

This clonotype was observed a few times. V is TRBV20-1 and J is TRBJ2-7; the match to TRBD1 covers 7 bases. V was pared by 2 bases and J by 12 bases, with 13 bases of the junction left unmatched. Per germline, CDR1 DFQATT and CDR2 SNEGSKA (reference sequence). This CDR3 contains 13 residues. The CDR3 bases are TGCAGTGCTAGAAAGGCGAGGGGGCTTGCACTGTACTTC. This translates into CSARKARGLALYF.

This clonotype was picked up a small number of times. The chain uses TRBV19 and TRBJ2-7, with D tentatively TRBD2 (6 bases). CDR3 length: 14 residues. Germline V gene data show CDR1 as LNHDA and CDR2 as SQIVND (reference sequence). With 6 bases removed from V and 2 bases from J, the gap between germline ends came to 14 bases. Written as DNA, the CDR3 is TGTGCCAGTAGCATTGTGGGGGGAGCCTACGAGCAGTACTTC. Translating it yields CASSIVGGAYEQYF. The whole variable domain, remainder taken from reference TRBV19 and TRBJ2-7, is DGGITQSPKYLFRKEGQNVTLSCEQNLNHDAMYWYRQDPGQGLRLIYYSQIVNDFQKGDIAEGYSVSREKKESFPLTVTSAQKNPTAFYLCASSIVGGAYEQYFGPGTRLTVT.

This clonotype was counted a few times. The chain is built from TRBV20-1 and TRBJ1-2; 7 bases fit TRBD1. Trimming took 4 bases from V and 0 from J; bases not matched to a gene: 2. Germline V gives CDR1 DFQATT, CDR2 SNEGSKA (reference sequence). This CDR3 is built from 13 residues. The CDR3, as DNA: TGCAGTGCTAAGGGACAGACTAACTATGGCTACACCTTC. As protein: CSAKGQTNYGYTF.

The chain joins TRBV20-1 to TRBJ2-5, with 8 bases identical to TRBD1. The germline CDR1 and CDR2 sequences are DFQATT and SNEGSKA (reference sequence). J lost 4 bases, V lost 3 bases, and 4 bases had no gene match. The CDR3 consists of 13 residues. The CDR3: CSASITGGETQYF. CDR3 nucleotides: TGCAGTGCTAGCATCACAGGGGGAGAGACCCAGTACTTC.

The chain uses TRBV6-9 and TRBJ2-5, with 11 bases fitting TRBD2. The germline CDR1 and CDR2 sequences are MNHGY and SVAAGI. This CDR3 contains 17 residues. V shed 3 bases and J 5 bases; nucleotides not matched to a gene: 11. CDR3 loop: CASSYAEPGLAEETQYF. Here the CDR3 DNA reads TGTGCCAGCAGTTACGCCGAGCCGGGACTAGCGGAGGAGACCCAGTACTTC.

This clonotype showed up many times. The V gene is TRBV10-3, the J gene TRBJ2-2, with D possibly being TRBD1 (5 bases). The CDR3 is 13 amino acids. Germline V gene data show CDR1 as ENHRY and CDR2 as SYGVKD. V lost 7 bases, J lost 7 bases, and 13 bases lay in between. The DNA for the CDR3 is TGTGCCATCAAGGACACCGAATTCGGGGAGCTGTTTTTT. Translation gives CAIKDTEFGELFF.

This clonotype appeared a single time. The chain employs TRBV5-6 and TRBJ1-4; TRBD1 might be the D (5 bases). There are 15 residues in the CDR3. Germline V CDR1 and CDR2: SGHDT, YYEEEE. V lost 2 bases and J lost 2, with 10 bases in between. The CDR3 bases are TGTGCCAGCAGCTTTAACGGGGCGACTAATGAAAAACTGTTTTTT. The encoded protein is CASSFNGATNEKLFF.

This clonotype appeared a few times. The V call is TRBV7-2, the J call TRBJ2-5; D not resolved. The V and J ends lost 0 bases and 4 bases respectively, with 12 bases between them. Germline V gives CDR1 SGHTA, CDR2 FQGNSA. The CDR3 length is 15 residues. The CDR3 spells CASSLAYNPGETQYF. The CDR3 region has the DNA TGTGCCAGCAGCTTAGCCTACAACCCGGGAGAGACCCAGTACTTC.

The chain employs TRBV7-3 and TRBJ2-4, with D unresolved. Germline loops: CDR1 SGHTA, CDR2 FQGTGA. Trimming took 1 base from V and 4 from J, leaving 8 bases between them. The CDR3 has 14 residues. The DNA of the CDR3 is TGTGCCAGCAGCTTAAACGCCGGGAAAAACATTCAGTACTTC. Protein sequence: CASSLNAGKNIQYF.

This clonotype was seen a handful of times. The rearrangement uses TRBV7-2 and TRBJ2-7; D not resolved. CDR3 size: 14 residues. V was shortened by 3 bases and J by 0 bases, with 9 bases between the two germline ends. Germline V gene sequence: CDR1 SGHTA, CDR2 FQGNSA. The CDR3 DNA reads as TGTGCCAGCAGCTTCAAAGACCACTCCTACGAGCAGTACTTC. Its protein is CASSFKDHSYEQYF.

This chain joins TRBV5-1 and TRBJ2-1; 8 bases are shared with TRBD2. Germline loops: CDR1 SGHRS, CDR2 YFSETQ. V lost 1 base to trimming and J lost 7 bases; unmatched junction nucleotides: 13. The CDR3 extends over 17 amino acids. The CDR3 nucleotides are TGCGCCAGCAGCTTGCCCCGAGGCGCGGGAGGCCCAAATGAGCAGTTCTTC. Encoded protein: CASSLPRGAGGPNEQFF. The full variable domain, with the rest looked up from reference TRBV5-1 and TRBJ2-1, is KAGVTQTPRYLIKTRGQQVTLSCSPISGHRSVSWYQQTPGQGLQFLFEYFSETQRNKGNFPGRFSGRQFSNSRSEMNVSTLELGDSALYLCASSLPRGAGGPNEQFFGPGTRLTVL.

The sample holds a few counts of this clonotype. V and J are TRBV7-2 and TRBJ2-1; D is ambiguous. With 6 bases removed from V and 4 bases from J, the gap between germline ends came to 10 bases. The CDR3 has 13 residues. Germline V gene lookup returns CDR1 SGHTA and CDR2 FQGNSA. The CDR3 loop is CASSPFEYNEQFF. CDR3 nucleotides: TGTGCCAGCAGTCCTTTCGAATACAATGAGCAGTTCTTC.

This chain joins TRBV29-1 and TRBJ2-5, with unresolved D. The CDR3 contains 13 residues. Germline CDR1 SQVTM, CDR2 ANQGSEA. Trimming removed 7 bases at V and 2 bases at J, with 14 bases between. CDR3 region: CSGVLRPQETQYF. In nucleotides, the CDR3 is TGCAGCGGGGTATTAAGGCCGCAAGAGACCCAGTACTTC.

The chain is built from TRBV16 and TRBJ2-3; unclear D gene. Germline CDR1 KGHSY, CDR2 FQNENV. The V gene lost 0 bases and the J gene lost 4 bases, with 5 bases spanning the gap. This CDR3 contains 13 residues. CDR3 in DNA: TGTGCCAGCAGCCAATCCCAGGCAGATACGCAGTATTTT. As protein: CASSQSQADTQYF.

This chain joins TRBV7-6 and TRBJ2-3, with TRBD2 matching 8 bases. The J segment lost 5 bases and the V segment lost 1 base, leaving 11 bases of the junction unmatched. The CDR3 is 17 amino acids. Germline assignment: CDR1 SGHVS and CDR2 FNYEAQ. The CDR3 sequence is CASSLVGTGTRIDTQYF. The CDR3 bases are TGTGCCAGCAGCTTAGTCGGTACAGGGACTAGGATAGATACGCAGTATTTT.

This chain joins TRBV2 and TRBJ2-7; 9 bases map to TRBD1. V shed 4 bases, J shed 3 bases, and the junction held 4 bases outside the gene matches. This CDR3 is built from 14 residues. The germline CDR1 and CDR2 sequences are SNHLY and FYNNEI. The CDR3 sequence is CASSGQGGHYEQYF. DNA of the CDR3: TGTGCCAGCAGTGGACAGGGGGGTCACTACGAGCAGTACTTC.

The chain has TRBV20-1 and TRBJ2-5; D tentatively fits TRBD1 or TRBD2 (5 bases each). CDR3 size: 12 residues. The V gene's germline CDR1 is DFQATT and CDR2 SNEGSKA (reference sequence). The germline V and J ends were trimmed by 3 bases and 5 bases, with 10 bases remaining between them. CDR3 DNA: TGCAGTGCTAGTGAAGGGGAGGAGACCCAGTACTTC. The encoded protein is CSASEGEETQYF.

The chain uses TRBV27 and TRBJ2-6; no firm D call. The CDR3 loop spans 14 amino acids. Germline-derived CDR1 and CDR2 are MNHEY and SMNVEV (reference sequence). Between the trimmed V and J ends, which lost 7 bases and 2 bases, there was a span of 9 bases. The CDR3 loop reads CASNAHAGANVLTF. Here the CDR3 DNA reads TGTGCCAGCAACGCACATGCTGGGGCCAACGTCCTGACTTTC.

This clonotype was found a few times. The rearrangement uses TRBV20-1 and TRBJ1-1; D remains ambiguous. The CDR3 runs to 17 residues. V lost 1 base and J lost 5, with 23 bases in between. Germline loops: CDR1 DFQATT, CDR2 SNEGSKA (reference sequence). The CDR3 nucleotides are TGCAGTGCTAGAGGAATTTCGGGATACAGTGGGCGGACTGAAGCTTTCTTT. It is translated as CSARGISGYSGRTEAFF.